The T cell receptor beta chain described here comes from a study of graft-versus-host responses after intestinal transplantation. Study at large: Transplants given to recipients were multivisceral, liver-intestinal, or isolated intestinal. Tacrolimus and steroids were given for about three years to all recipients after anti-thymocyte globulin induction.

Produced via immunoSEQ multiplex PCR; TCRdb's table is partial and in-frame only. The sample yields about 31,000 clones, about 80% seen once. The germline V gene has CDR1 MNHEY and CDR2 SVGAGI. This CDR3 region has 13 residues. V lost 5 bases to trimming and J lost 5 bases, with 10 bases between them. As to this clone: Its antigen is still unknown.

The chain employs TRBV6-5 and TRBJ2-1; possible D gene TRBD1, 8 bases. This TCR was sampled from a human donor who received an intestinal transplant. This specimen was unstimulated CD8+ T cells sorted from spleen or lymph node cells, taken before intestinal transplant. CDR3 DNA sequence: TGTGCCAGCAGTACAGGGGGGGACAATGAGCAGTTCTTC. Its protein is CASSTGGDNEQFF.